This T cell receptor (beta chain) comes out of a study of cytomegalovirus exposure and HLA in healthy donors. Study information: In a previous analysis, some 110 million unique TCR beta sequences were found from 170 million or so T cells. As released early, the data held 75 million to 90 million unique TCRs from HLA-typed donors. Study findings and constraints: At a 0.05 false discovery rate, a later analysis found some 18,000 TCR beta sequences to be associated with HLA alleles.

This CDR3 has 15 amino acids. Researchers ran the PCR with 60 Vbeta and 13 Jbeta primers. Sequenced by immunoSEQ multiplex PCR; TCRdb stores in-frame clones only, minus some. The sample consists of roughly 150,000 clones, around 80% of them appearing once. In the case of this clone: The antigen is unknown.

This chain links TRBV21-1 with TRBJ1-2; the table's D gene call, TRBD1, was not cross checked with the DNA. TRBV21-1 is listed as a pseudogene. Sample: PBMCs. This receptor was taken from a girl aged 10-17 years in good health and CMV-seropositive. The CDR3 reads CASSKPSDSNYGYTF. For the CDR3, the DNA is TGTGCCAGCAGCAAACCGTCAGATTCTAACTATGGCTACACCTTC.